The present TCR beta chain was sequenced within a study of cytomegalovirus exposure and HLA in healthy donors. The CDR3 extends over 13 amino acids. Germline loops: CDR1 MNHEY, CDR2 SMNVEV (reference sequence). Trimming stripped 7 bases from V and 4 bases from J, with 13 bases between. Whole-study findings and limits: Altogether, 160 or so TCR beta chains were recorded as cytomegalovirus-associated. Relative to the approximately 630-donor mean, N-insertions were reportedly fewer in an Asian-associated ancestry cluster in a later analysis.

About this clone: Its cognate antigen is unknown.

Primers included in the PCR were 60 Vbeta and 13 Jbeta primers. This table comes from immunoSEQ multiplex PCR, and its TCRdb copy is limited to in-frame clones, with some not included. This table holds approximately 150,000 clones, under 90% found once. The sequenced sample consisted of PBMCs. The TCR was taken from a man under 40 in good health and CMV-seropositive. V usage is TRBV27 and J usage is TRBJ1-2; D call uncertain. Here the CDR3 DNA reads TGTGCCAGCATGGGCAGTAGGATCTATGGCTACACCTTC. Amino acid sequence: CASMGSRIYGYTF.